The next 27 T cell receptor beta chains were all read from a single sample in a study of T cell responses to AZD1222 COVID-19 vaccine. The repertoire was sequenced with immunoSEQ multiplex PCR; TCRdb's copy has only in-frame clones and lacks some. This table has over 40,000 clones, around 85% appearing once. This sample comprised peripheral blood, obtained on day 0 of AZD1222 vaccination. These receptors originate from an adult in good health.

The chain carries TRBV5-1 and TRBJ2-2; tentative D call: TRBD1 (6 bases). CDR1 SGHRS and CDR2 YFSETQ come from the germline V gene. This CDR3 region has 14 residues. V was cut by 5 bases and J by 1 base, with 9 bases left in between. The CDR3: CASRIQGNTGELFF. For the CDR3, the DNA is TGCGCCAGCAGAATACAGGGGAACACCGGGGAGCTGTTTTTT.

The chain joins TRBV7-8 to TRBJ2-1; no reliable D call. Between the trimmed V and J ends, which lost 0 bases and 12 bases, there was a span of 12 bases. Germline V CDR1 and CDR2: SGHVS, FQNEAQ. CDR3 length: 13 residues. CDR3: CASSLAFPPRQFF. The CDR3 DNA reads TGTGCCAGCAGCTTAGCTTTTCCCCCACGGCAGTTCTTC.

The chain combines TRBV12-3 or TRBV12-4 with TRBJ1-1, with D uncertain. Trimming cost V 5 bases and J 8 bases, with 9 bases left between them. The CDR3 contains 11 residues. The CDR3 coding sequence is TGTGCCAGCAGTGCCCGCCAGGAAGCTTTCTTT. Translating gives CASSARQEAFF.

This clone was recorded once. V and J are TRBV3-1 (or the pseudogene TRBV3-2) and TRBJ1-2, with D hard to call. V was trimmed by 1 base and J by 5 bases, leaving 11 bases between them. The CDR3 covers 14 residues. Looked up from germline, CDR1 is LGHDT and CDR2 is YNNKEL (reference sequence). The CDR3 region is CASSQGPTAYGYTF. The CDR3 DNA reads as TGTGCCAGCAGCCAAGGACCCACTGCTTATGGCTACACCTTC.

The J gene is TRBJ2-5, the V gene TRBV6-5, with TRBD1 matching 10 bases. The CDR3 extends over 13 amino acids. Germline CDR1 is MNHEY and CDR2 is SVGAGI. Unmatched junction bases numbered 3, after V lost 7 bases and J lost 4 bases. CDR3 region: CASTTGGRETQYF. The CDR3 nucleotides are TGTGCCAGCACGACAGGGGGCCGAGAGACCCAGTACTTC.

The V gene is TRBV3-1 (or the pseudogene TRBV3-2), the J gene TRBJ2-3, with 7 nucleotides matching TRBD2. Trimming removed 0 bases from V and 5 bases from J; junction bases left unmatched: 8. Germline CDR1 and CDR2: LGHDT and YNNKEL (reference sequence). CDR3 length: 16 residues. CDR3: CASSQDWAGDLDTQYF. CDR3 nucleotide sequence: TGTGCCAGCAGCCAAGATTGGGCGGGAGACTTAGATACGCAGTATTTT.

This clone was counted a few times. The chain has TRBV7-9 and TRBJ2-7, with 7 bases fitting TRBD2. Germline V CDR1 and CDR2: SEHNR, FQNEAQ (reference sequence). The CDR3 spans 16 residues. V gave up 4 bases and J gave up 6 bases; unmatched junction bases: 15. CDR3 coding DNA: TGTGCCAGCAGCTCGGAGGTGGGGAGGGTGCCGGGCGAGCAGTACTTC. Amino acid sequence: CASSSEVGRVPGEQYF.

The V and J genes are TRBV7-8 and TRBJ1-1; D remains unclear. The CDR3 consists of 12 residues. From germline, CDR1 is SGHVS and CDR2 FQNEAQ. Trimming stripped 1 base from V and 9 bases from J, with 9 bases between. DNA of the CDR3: TGTGCCAGCAGCTTAGAGGGTCAGAAAGCTTTCTTT. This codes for CASSLEGQKAFF.

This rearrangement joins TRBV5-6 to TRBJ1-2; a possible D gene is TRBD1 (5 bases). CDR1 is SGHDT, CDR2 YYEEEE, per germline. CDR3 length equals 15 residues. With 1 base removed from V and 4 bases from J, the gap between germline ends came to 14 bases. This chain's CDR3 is CASSLWAGGGYGYTF. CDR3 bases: TGTGCCAGCAGCTTGTGGGCTGGGGGTGGCTATGGCTACACCTTC.

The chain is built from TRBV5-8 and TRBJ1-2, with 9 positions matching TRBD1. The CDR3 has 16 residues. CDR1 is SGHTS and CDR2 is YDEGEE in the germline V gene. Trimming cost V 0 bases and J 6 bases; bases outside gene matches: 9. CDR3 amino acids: CASSLDRGRRGNGYTF. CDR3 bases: TGTGCCAGCAGCTTGGACAGGGGGCGCCGAGGGAATGGCTACACCTTC.

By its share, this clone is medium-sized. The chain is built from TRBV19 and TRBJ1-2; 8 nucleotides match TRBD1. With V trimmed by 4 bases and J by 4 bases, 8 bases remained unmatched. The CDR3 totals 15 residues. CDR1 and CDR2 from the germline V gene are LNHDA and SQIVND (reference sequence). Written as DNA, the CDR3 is TGTGCCAGTAGTACCACTGGACAGGGCGTCTATGGCTACACCTTC. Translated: CASSTTGQGVYGYTF. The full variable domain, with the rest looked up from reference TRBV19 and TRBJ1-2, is DGGITQSPKYLFRKEGQNVTLSCEQNLNHDAMYWYRQDPGQGLRLIYYSQIVNDFQKGDIAEGYSVSREKKESFPLTVTSAQKNPTAFYLCASSTTGQGVYGYTFGSGTRLTVV.

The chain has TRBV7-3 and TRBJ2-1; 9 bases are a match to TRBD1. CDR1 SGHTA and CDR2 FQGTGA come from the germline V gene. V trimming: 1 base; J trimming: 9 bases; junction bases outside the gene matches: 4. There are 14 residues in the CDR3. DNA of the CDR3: TGTGCCAGCAGCTTAAAACAGGGGGCCGGTGAGCAGTTCTTC. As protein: CASSLKQGAGEQFF.

The CDR3 loop reads CAWTLTRTGELFF. CDR3 DNA sequence: TGTGCCTGGACCCTGACCAGGACCGGGGAGCTGTTTTTT. The rearrangement uses TRBV30 and TRBJ2-2; D gene ambiguous. CDR3 length: 13 residues. Germline assignment: CDR1 GTSNPN and CDR2 SVGIG (reference sequence). The ends were cut back, 4 bases at V and 5 bases at J, with 11 bases in the middle.

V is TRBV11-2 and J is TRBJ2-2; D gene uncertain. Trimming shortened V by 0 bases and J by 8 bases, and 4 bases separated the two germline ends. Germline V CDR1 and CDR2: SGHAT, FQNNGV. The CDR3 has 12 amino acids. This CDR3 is CASSLEFGELFF. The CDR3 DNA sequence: TGTGCCAGCAGCTTAGAGTTTGGGGAGCTGTTTTTT.

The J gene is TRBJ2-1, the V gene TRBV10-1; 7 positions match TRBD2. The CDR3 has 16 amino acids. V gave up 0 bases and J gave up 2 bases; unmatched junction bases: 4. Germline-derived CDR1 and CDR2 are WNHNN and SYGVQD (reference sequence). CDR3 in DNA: TGCGCCAGCAGTGAGTCGAGGGACTACCCCTACAATGAGCAGTTCTTC. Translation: CASSESRDYPYNEQFF.

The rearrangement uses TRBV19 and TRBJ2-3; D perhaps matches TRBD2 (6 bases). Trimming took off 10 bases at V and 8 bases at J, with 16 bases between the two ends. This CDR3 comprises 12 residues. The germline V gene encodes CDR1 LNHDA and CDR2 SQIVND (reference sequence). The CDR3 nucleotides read TGTGCCACTGGATACGGGGGAGGTACGCAGTATTTT. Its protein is CATGYGGGTQYF.

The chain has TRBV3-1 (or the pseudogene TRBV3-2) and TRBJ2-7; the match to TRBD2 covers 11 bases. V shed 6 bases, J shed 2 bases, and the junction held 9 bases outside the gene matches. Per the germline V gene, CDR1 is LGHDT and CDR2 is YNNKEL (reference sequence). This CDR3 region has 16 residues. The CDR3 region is CASSLSQGLAAYEQYF. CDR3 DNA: TGTGCCAGCAGTCTTTCCCAGGGACTAGCGGCCTACGAGCAGTACTTC.

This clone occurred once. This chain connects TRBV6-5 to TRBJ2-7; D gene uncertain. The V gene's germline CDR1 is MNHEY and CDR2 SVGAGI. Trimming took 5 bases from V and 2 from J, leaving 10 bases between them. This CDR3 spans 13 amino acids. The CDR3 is CASSTPPAYEQYF. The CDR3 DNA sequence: TGTGCCAGCAGTACCCCTCCCGCCTACGAGCAGTACTTC.

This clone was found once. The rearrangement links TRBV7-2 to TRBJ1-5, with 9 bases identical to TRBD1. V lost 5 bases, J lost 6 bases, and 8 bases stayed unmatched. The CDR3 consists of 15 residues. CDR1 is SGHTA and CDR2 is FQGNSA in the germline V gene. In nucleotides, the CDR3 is TGTGCCAGCAGCCGCCCGACAGGGGGTGTTCAGCCCCAGCATTTT. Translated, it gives CASSRPTGGVQPQHF.

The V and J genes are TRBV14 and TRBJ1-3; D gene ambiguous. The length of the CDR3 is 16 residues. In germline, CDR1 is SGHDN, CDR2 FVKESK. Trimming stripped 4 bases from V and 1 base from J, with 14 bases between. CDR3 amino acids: CASSLIGSESGNTIYF. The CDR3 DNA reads TGTGCCAGCAGCCTTATCGGGTCCGAATCTGGAAACACCATATATTTT. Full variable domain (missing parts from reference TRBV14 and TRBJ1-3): EAGVTQFPSHSVIEKGQTVTLRCDPISGHDNLYWYRRVMGKEIKFLLHFVKESKQDESGMPNNRFLAERTGGTYSTLKVQPAELEDSGVYFCASSLIGSESGNTIYFGEGSWLTVV.

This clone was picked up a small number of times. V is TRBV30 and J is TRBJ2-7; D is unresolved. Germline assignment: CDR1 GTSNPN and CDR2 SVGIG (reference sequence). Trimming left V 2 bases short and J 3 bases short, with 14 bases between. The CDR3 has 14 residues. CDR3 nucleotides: TGTGCCTGGAGTCTCACCCAAAAAAGCTACGAGCAGTACTTC. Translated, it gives CAWSLTQKSYEQYF. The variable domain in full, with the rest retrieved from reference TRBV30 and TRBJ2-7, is SQTIHQWPATLVQPVGSPLSLECTVEGTSNPNLYWYRQAAGRGLQLLFYSVGIGQISSEVPQNLSASRPQDRQFILSSKKLLLSDSGFYLCAWSLTQKSYEQYFGPGTRLTVT.

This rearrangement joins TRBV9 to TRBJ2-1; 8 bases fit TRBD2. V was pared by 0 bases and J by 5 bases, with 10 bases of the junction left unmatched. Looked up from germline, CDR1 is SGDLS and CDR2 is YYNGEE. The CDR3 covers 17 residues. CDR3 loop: CASSVEPSGSWHNEQFF. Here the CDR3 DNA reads TGTGCCAGCAGCGTAGAACCTAGCGGGTCCTGGCACAATGAGCAGTTCTTC.

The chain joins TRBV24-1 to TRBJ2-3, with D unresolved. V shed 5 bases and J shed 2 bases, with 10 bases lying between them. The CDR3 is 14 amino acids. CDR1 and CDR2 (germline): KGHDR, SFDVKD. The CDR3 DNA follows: TGTGCCACCAGTGGATCTAGATTCACAGATACGCAGTATTTT. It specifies CATSGSRFTDTQYF.

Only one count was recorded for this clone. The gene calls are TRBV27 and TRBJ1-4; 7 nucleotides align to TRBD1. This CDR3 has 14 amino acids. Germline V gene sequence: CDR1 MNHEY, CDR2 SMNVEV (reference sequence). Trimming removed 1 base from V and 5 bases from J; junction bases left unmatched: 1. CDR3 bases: TGTGCCAGCAGTTTATTCAGGGGGAATGAAAAACTGTTTTTT. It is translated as CASSLFRGNEKLFF.

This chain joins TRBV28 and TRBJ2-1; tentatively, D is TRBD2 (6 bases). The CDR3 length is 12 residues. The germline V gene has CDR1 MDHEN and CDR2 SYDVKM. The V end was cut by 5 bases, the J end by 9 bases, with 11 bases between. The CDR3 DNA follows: TGTGCCAGCAGTATTTCCGGGGGTGAGCAGTTCTTC. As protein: CASSISGGEQFF. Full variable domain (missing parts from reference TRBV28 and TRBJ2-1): DVKVTQSSRYLVKRTGEKVFLECVQDMDHENMFWYRQDPGLGLRLIYFSYDVKMKEKGDIPEGYSVSREKKERFSLILESASTNQTSMYLCASSISGGEQFFGPGTRLTVL.

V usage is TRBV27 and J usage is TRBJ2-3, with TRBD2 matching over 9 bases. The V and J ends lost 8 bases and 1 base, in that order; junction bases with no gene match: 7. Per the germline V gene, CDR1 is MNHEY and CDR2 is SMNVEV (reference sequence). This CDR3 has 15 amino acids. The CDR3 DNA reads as TGTGCCAGCCAACAAGTAGCGGGAGGCACAGATACGCAGTATTTT. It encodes CASQQVAGGTDTQYF.

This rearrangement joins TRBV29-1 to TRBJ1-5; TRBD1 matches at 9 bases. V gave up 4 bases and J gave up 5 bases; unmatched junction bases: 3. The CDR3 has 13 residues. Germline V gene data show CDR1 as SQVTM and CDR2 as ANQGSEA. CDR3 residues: CSVGTGADQPQHF. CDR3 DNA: TGCAGCGTTGGGACAGGGGCGGATCAGCCCCAGCATTTT. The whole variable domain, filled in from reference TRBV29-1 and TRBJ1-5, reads SAVISQKPSRDICQRGTSLTIQCQVDSQVTMMFWYRQQPGQSLTLIATANQGSEATYESGFVIDKFPISRPNLTFSTLTVSNMSPEDSSIYLCSVGTGADQPQHFGDGTRLSIL.